This TCR beta chain stems from a study of T cells in Graves' hyperthyroidism and ophthalmopathy. An absence of ophthalmopathy progression within 18 months meant stable Graves' hyperthyroidism. This clonotype was seen repeatedly, ten times or more. V lost 3 bases to trimming and J lost 4 bases; unmatched junction nucleotides: 14. Per the germline V gene, CDR1 is KGHSH and CDR2 is LQKENI. This CDR3 region has 17 residues. Amplification of TCR beta CDR3 regions was performed using RNA transcripts as template. TCR CDR3 underwent first-round RT-PCR with the HTBI primer set. TCRdb reanalysed the multiplex PCR reads using MiXCR and keeps one entry per CDR3 protein. The sample has over 450,000 distinct CDR3 sequences; around 14% are singletons.

The receptor's source is a woman younger than 35 with Graves' hyperthyroidism. Sequencing was done on a sample of blood. The chain uses TRBV18 and TRBJ2-5; 7 bases agree with TRBD2. CDR3 DNA sequence: TGTGCCAGCTCACCCCGCCGGGGGGTTATAATCCCAGAGACCCAGTACTTC. Protein: CASSPRRGVIIPETQYF.